The 16 T cell receptor beta chains reported below all come from one sample, sequenced in a study of T cell responses to AZD1222 COVID-19 vaccine. Generated by immunoSEQ multiplex PCR, the TCRdb table keeps only in-frame clones and is missing some. The sample holds around 120,000 clones, 91% seen once. The sample was peripheral blood, taken on day 0 of AZD1222 vaccination. These receptors were obtained from an adult in good health.

V is TRBV10-1 and J is TRBJ2-5; 7 positions agree with TRBD1. Germline CDR1 and CDR2: WNHNN and SYGVQD (reference sequence). This CDR3 has 14 residues. J gave up 5 bases and V 0 bases, and 3 bases lay outside the gene matches. The DNA of the CDR3 is TGCGCCAGCAGTGAGTCGGAGACAGGGGAGACCCAGTACTTC. Protein product: CASSESETGETQYF.

The V gene is TRBV27, the J gene TRBJ1-3; D gene uncertain. The ends were cut back, 6 bases at V and 0 bases at J, with 9 bases in the middle. This CDR3 has 14 residues. Germline values: CDR1 MNHEY, CDR2 SMNVEV (reference sequence). The CDR3 region is CASRATYSGNTIYF. The CDR3 DNA reads as TGTGCCAGCAGGGCGACATACTCTGGAAACACCATATATTTT.

V and J are TRBV24-1 and TRBJ2-3; a weak D match, TRBD1 (5 bases). CDR3 size: 14 residues. V shed 4 bases and J shed 2 bases, with 9 bases lying between them. Germline V CDR1 and CDR2: KGHDR, SFDVKD. CDR3 protein: CATSDQGNTDTQYF. The CDR3 DNA is TGTGCCACCAGTGACCAGGGTAACACAGATACGCAGTATTTT.

The gene calls are TRBV9 and TRBJ2-1, with D unresolved. Germline CDR1 is SGDLS and CDR2 is YYNGEE. The V gene lost 0 bases and the J gene lost 7 bases, with 14 bases spanning the gap. This CDR3 has 15 residues. The CDR3 region is CASSVGVSVGNEQFF. As DNA, the CDR3 is TGTGCCAGCAGCGTAGGGGTTAGTGTGGGGAATGAGCAGTTCTTC.

The chain is built from TRBV5-1 and TRBJ2-1, with TRBD2 matching over 7 bases. Germline V gene lookup returns CDR1 SGHRS and CDR2 YFSETQ. After removal of 5 bases from V and 7 bases from J, the junction contained 12 bases not matched to a gene. The CDR3 spans 15 residues. This CDR3 reads CASSQSGAVGNEQFF. The CDR3 DNA follows: TGCGCCAGCAGTCAAAGCGGGGCTGTAGGAAATGAGCAGTTCTTC. Based on the CDR3 plus reference TRBV5-1 and TRBJ2-1, the full variable domain is KAGVTQTPRYLIKTRGQQVTLSCSPISGHRSVSWYQQTPGQGLQFLFEYFSETQRNKGNFPGRFSGRQFSNSRSEMNVSTLELGDSALYLCASSQSGAVGNEQFFGPGTRLTVL.

The count of this clone is one. The rearrangement uses TRBV19 and TRBJ1-5; D call uncertain. The ends were cut back, 0 bases at V and 4 bases at J, with 10 bases in the middle. Germline loops: CDR1 LNHDA, CDR2 SQIVND (reference sequence). The CDR3 covers 15 residues. In DNA form, the CDR3 reads TGTGCCAGTAGTATAGATACGGGCTCTAATCAGCCCCAGCATTTT. It is translated as CASSIDTGSNQPQHF.

The chain combines TRBV20-1 with TRBJ1-1, with D possibly TRBD1 on 6 matching bases. The CDR3 loop spans 12 amino acids. Trimming took 3 bases from V and 5 from J, leaving 10 bases between them. Germline V gene sequence: CDR1 DFQATT, CDR2 SNEGSKA (reference sequence). The CDR3 sequence: CSASTGRTEAFF. The CDR3 DNA reads TGCAGTGCTAGTACAGGGAGGACTGAAGCTTTCTTT.

The rearrangement joins TRBV13 to TRBJ2-1; the match to TRBD2 covers 8 bases. This CDR3 contains 16 residues. Looked up from germline, CDR1 is PRHDT and CDR2 is FYEKMQ (reference sequence). J lost 0 bases, V lost 7 bases, and 8 bases had no gene match. CDR3 nucleotide sequence: TGTGCCAGCACCTCCGGGGCGGGAGGCTCCTACAATGAGCAGTTCTTC. Translation: CASTSGAGGSYNEQFF.

V is TRBV7-9 and J is TRBJ2-1, with a weak D call TRBD1 (5 bases). This CDR3 contains 12 residues. CDR1 and CDR2 from the germline V gene are SEHNR and FQNEAQ (reference sequence). V was trimmed by 7 bases and J by 8 bases, leaving 12 bases between them. CDR3 bases: TGTGCCAGCACCCTTCAAGGGGATGAGCAGTTCTTC. This translates into CASTLQGDEQFF.

The rearrangement joins TRBV2 to TRBJ2-2; D ambiguous. The CDR3 sequence is 11 residues long. V lost 10 bases, J lost 6 bases, and 9 bases lay in between. The germline CDR1 and CDR2 sequences are SNHLY and FYNNEI. CDR3 nucleotides: TGTGCCACCGACGGGTCCGGGGAGCTGTTTTTT. Translated: CATDGSGELFF.

This chain connects TRBV12-3 or TRBV12-4 to TRBJ2-5, with D possibly matching TRBD2 (5 bases). The V and J ends lost 6 bases and 7 bases respectively, with 15 bases between them. The CDR3 consists of 13 residues. The CDR3 reads CASSGVGVGTQYF. The CDR3 nucleotides read TGTGCCAGCAGCGGGGTTGGGGTGGGGACCCAGTACTTC.

The chain is built from TRBV28 and TRBJ1-2; D is undetermined. CDR1 is MDHEN, CDR2 SYDVKM, per germline. The V end lost 4 bases, the J end lost 7 bases, and 13 bases lay between the germline ends. The CDR3 length is 13 residues. The CDR3 coding sequence is TGTGCCAGCAGTTCCACGGGGTATGGTGGCTACACCTTC. Protein: CASSSTGYGGYTF.

The rearrangement uses TRBV2 and TRBJ2-1; possibly TRBD1 for D (6 bases). Germline V CDR1 and CDR2: SNHLY, FYNNEI. V was trimmed by 6 bases and J by 8 bases, leaving 14 bases between them. The CDR3 is 13 amino acids. CDR3 residues: CASSTNRDDEQFF. In DNA form, the CDR3 reads TGTGCCAGCAGCACCAACAGGGACGATGAGCAGTTCTTC.

This chain joins TRBV4-1 and TRBJ1-5; D gene unclear. The CDR3 extends over 13 amino acids. V was shortened by 1 base and J by 16 bases, with 17 bases between the two germline ends. Germline values: CDR1 MGHRA, CDR2 YSYEKL. CDR3 in amino acids: CASSQVWSAIPHF. The CDR3 DNA follows: TGCGCCAGCAGCCAAGTCTGGTCCGCAATACCCCATTTT.

This chain uses TRBV11-2 with TRBJ2-1; D unclear. The CDR3 covers 15 residues. In germline, CDR1 is SGHAT, CDR2 FQNNGV. Trimming took off 5 bases at V and 7 bases at J, with 18 bases between the two ends. CDR3 coding DNA: TGTGCCAGCAGCCCCAACCCACTAACCGGGAATGAGCAGTTCTTC. This codes for CASSPNPLTGNEQFF.

The chain combines TRBV7-9 with TRBJ1-5, with D tentatively TRBD1 (6 bases). Germline CDR1 reads SEHNR; CDR2 reads FQNEAQ (reference sequence). This CDR3 region has 18 residues. Trimming shortened V by 1 base and J by 0 bases, and 16 bases separated the two germline ends. The CDR3 region has the DNA TGTGCCAGCAGCTTAGGGGCAGGCAGGGGACATAGCAATCAGCCCCAGCATTTT. Residues: CASSLGAGRGHSNQPQHF. Combining the CDR3 with reference TRBV7-9 and TRBJ1-5 gives the whole variable domain DTGVSQNPRHKITKRGQNVTFRCDPISEHNRLYWYRQTLGQGPEFLTYFQNEAQLEKSRLLSDRFSAERPKGSFSTLEIQRTEQGDSAMYLCASSLGAGRGHSNQPQHFGDGTRLSIL.